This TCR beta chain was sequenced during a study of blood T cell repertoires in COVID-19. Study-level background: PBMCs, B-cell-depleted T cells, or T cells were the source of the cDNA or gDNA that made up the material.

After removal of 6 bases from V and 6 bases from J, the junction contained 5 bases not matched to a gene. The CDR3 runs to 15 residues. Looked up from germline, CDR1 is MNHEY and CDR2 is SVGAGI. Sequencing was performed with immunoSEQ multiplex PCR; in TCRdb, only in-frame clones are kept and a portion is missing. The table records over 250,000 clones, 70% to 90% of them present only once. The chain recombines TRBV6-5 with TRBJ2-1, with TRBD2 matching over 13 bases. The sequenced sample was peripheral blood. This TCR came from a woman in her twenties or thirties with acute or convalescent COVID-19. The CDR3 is CASRGLAGVVNEQFF. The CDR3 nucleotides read TGTGCCAGCAGAGGACTAGCGGGAGTAGTCAATGAGCAGTTCTTC.